The sequence of this T cell receptor (beta chain) was determined in a study of blood T cell repertoires in COVID-19. V lost 2 bases to trimming and J lost 4 bases; unmatched junction nucleotides: 5. CDR3 length equals 16 residues. CDR1 and CDR2 from the germline V gene are MNHNY and SVGAGI (reference sequence). Generated by immunoSEQ multiplex PCR, the TCRdb table keeps only in-frame clones and is missing some. The sample carries roughly 67,000 clones, roughly 84% recorded once. The chain couples TRBV6-6 to TRBJ2-5, with TRBD1 identical over 12 bases. The source material was peripheral blood. The receptor comes from a man aged 50-59 years with acute or convalescent COVID-19. The DNA for the CDR3 is TGTGCCAGCAGTTACGCGGGACAGGGGGCGCGAGAGACCCAGTACTTC. As protein: CASSYAGQGARETQYF.